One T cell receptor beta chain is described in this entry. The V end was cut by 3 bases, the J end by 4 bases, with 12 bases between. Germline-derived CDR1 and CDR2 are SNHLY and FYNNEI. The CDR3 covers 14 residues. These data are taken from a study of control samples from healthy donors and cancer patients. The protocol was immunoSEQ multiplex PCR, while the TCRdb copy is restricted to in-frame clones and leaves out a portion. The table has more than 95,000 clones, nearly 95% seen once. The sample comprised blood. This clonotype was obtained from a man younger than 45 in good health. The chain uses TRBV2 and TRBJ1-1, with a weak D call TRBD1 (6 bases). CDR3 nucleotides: TGTGCCAGCAGTGATGGCAGGGGAAGCACTGAAGCTTTCTTT. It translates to CASSDGRGSTEAFF.